The 26 T cell receptor beta chains below come from one sample, sequenced in a study of neurological immune-mediated disorders. TCRdb re-called the 5' RACE reads with MiXCR, one entry per CDR3 protein. The sample consists of about 46,000 distinct CDR3 sequences, around 4% of them appearing once. Input material: PBMCs. These TCRs come from a woman in her fifties or sixties with multiple sclerosis.

By share of the sample, this clonotype is medium-sized. J is TRBJ2-3 and V is TRBV20-1, with 11 bases matching TRBD2. The germline V gene encodes CDR1 DFQATT and CDR2 SNEGSKA (reference sequence). The V gene end was trimmed by 5 bases and the J gene end by 2 bases; junction bases not matched to a gene: 6. The CDR3 is made up of 15 amino acids. The CDR3 sequence: CSASGLAAYTDTQYF. Here the CDR3 DNA reads TGCAGTGCTTCGGGACTAGCGGCTTACACAGATACGCAGTATTTT.

This chain links TRBV7-3 with TRBJ2-5, with a possible D match to TRBD2 (7 bases). Trimming cost V 5 bases and J 5 bases, with 21 bases left between them. The CDR3 totals 16 residues. Germline V gene sequence: CDR1 SGHTA, CDR2 FQGTGA. CDR3 sequence reads: CASSQTGGGGEETQYF. The CDR3 nucleotides are TGTGCCAGCAGCCAGACCGGCGGGGGCGGAGAGGAGACCCAGTACTTC. Complete variable domain (other parts from reference TRBV7-3 and TRBJ2-5): GAGVSQTPSNKVTEKGKYVELRCDPISGHTALYWYRQSLGQGPEFLIYFQGTGAADDSGLPNDRFFAVRPEGSVSTLKIQRTERGDSAVYLCASSQTGGGGEETQYFGPGTRLLVL.

The chain uses TRBV9 and TRBJ1-6; a weak D match, TRBD1 (6 bases). This CDR3 contains 14 residues. V gave up 0 bases and J gave up 7 bases, with 8 bases separating them. Germline loops: CDR1 SGDLS, CDR2 YYNGEE. CDR3 in amino acids: CASSVGDKNSPLHF. As DNA, the CDR3 is TGTGCCAGCAGCGTAGGGGACAAGAATTCACCCCTCCACTTT.

This clonotype is medium-sized by share. The chain is built from TRBV20-1 and TRBJ2-5, with D perhaps TRBD2 (5 bases). CDR1 and CDR2 (germline): DFQATT, SNEGSKA (reference sequence). V was pared by 2 bases and J by 4 bases, with 14 bases between. The CDR3 runs to 14 residues. CDR3 sequence reads: CSARRRLARETQYF. CDR3 in DNA: TGCAGTGCTAGACGTAGGCTAGCTCGAGAGACCCAGTACTTC.

This clonotype was counted at least ten times. The rearrangement links TRBV4-1 to TRBJ1-1; TRBD1 might be the D (5 bases). Germline CDR1 reads MGHRA; CDR2 reads YSYEKL. Trimming cost V 0 bases and J 9 bases, with 14 bases left between them. This CDR3 has 14 amino acids. CDR3 DNA: TGCGCCAGCAGCCAAGATCGACACCGGGGGAAAGCTTTCTTT. Translation: CASSQDRHRGKAFF.

This clonotype came up a few times. The CDR3 region has the DNA TGTGCCAGCAGCCCCACAGGGGATGGCTACACCTTC. Its translation is CASSPTGDGYTF. V and J are TRBV3-1 and TRBJ1-2; TRBD1 matches at 7 bases. Germline V gene lookup returns CDR1 LGHDT and CDR2 YNNKEL (reference sequence). The J segment lost 6 bases and the V segment lost 4 bases, leaving 2 bases of the junction unmatched. The CDR3 consists of 12 residues.

This clonotype came up many times. This chain uses TRBV10-2 with TRBJ1-1, with 8 bases identical to TRBD1. CDR3 length equals 11 residues. V lost 7 bases and J lost 7; bases outside the gene matches: 2. In germline, CDR1 is WSHSY, CDR2 SAAADI. The CDR3 loop reads CASTDRGEAFF. The DNA of the CDR3 is TGCGCCAGCACCGACAGGGGTGAAGCTTTCTTT.

A few counts support this clonotype. The CDR3 DNA follows: TGCGCCAGCAGCCAAGAGGAGGGGGCGGATACGCAGTATTTT. As protein: CASSQEEGADTQYF. V and J are TRBV4-3 and TRBJ2-3, with a weak D call TRBD1 (7 bases). Trimming stripped 0 bases from V and 6 bases from J, with 10 bases between. The CDR3 covers 14 residues. Germline V CDR1 and CDR2: LGHNA, YSLEER.

V gene TRBV7-2 combines with J gene TRBJ2-3, with D possibly matching TRBD2 (6 bases). V was pared by 5 bases and J by 0 bases, with 12 bases between. Germline-derived CDR1 and CDR2 are SGHTA and FQGNSA. The CDR3 consists of 15 residues. Here the CDR3 reads CASSGRRSSTDTQYF. CDR3 sequence (DNA): TGTGCCAGCAGCGGGAGGAGGTCTAGCACAGATACGCAGTATTTT.

This clonotype has ten or more counts. J is TRBJ2-1 and V is TRBV28, with 8 bases that match TRBD1. The CDR3 sequence is 21 residues long. With 2 bases clipped from V and 0 bases from J, the junction kept 18 bases outside the gene matches. The germline V gene has CDR1 MDHEN and CDR2 SYDVKM. The CDR3 nucleotides are TGTGCCAGCAGTTTACCAGGGGGCAAACGTAGGCTAGCGAGCTCCTACAATGAGCAGTTCTTC. Translation: CASSLPGGKRRLASSYNEQFF.

This clonotype was detected many times. The chain links TRBV20-1 to TRBJ1-6; TRBD1 agrees at 7 bases. Germline lookup yields CDR1 DFQATT and CDR2 SNEGSKA (reference sequence). The length of the CDR3 is 14 residues. J gave up 6 bases and V 4 bases, and 6 bases lay outside the gene matches. The CDR3 region has the DNA TGCAGTGCTACAGGGGGACAAGTTAATTCACCCCTCCACTTT. This sequence encodes CSATGGQVNSPLHF.

V is TRBV5-1 and J is TRBJ2-7; 7 bases match TRBD1. This CDR3 has 14 amino acids. Germline V gene sequence: CDR1 SGHRS, CDR2 YFSETQ. V shed 5 bases, J shed 2 bases, and the junction held 7 bases outside the gene matches. The CDR3 nucleotides are TGCGCCAGCAGGACACAGGGGAACACCTACGAGCAGTACTTC. It yields the protein CASRTQGNTYEQYF.

This clonotype was picked up many times. The V call is TRBV20-1, the J call TRBJ1-1; the D is unclear. V dropped 0 bases and J dropped 4 bases, with 6 bases sitting between them. Germline-derived CDR1 and CDR2 are DFQATT and SNEGSKA (reference sequence). The CDR3 extends over 12 amino acids. Here the CDR3 DNA reads TGCAGTGCTAGAGAGGGGTCCACTGAAGCTTTCTTT. Protein sequence: CSAREGSTEAFF.

This clonotype was counted at least ten times. The chain recombines TRBV5-1 with TRBJ1-4; 7 bases fit TRBD1. The CDR3 contains 17 residues. The J segment lost 4 bases and the V segment lost 4 bases, leaving 13 bases of the junction unmatched. The V gene's germline CDR1 is SGHRS and CDR2 YFSETQ. CDR3 amino acids: CASSHWIRRDSNEKLFF. The CDR3 DNA sequence: TGCGCCAGCAGCCACTGGATCCGCCGGGACAGTAATGAAAAACTGTTTTTT.

This clonotype was seen ten or more times. V is TRBV6-5 and J is TRBJ1-1; no firm D call. The CDR3 runs to 15 residues. CDR1 and CDR2 (germline): MNHEY, SVGAGI. Trimming left V 6 bases short and J 0 bases short, with 14 bases between. CDR3 DNA: TGTGCCAGCAGCCCGCAGGTGGGGATGAACACTGAAGCTTTCTTT. It yields the protein CASSPQVGMNTEAFF.

The V and J genes are TRBV2 and TRBJ2-1; the match to TRBD2 covers 9 bases. Germline assignment: CDR1 SNHLY and CDR2 FYNNEI. This CDR3 comprises 15 residues. With V trimmed by 6 bases and J by 2 bases, 5 bases remained unmatched. CDR3 sequence: CASRVTSGTYNEQFF. CDR3 DNA sequence: TGTGCCAGCAGGGTGACTAGCGGAACCTACAATGAGCAGTTCTTC.

This clonotype was observed many times. The chain couples TRBV20-1 to TRBJ2-5, with unresolved D. Trimming shortened V by 5 bases and J by 3 bases, and 13 bases separated the two germline ends. The CDR3 loop spans 13 amino acids. The V gene's germline CDR1 is DFQATT and CDR2 SNEGSKA (reference sequence). The CDR3 DNA follows: TGCAGTGCTGCGCATGGGCAGAAAGAGACCCAGTACTTC. Protein sequence: CSAAHGQKETQYF.

This clonotype was counted a few times. Relative to the germline gene, one junction end is altered; a read error may explain this. V and J are TRBV5-1 and TRBJ1-6, with a tentative D call TRBD1 (5 bases). This CDR3 is 15 amino acids long. Germline assignment: CDR1 SGHRS and CDR2 YFSETQ. In DNA, the CDR3 is TGCGCCAGCAGCTTGACGGGACCCTATAATTCACCCCTCAACTTT. Amino acid sequence: CASSLTGPYNSPLNF.

This clonotype was seen at least ten times. The rearrangement links TRBV9 to TRBJ2-2; TRBD2 aligns across 8 bases. CDR1 SGDLS and CDR2 YYNGEE come from the germline V gene. Trimming removed 5 bases from V and 7 bases from J; junction bases left unmatched: 7. CDR3 length: 14 residues. CDR3 nucleotides: TGTGCCAGCAGACCGGGACTAGGGGGCGGGGAGCTGTTTTTT. This sequence encodes CASRPGLGGGELFF.

This clonotype was counted many times. This chain links TRBV12-3 or TRBV12-4 with TRBJ2-3; tentative D call: TRBD1 (6 bases). The CDR3 spans 13 residues. Trimming took 8 bases from V and 0 from J, leaving 9 bases between them. The CDR3 sequence is CASGTTSTDTQYF. The CDR3 DNA reads TGTGCCAGCGGGACAACGAGCACAGATACGCAGTATTTT.

This clonotype was seen at least ten times. V gene TRBV20-1 combines with J gene TRBJ1-4, with D possibly being TRBD1 (5 bases). The CDR3 is made up of 12 amino acids. Germline V gene data show CDR1 as DFQATT and CDR2 as SNEGSKA (reference sequence). Deletions cut 5 bases from V and 6 bases from J, with 10 bases between. The DNA of the CDR3 is TGCAGTGCTCGAGGGGCGGATGAAAAACTGTTTTTT. This gives the protein CSARGADEKLFF.

This clonotype has only a few counts. The V and J genes are TRBV4-1 and TRBJ2-3; D not resolved. V lost 1 base and J lost 8, with 13 bases in between. Germline lookup yields CDR1 MGHRA and CDR2 YSYEKL. The CDR3 contains 14 residues. The CDR3 loop is CASSQVLGLGTQYF. Written as DNA, the CDR3 is TGCGCCAGCAGCCAAGTTCTCGGTCTGGGTACGCAGTATTTT.

There are many counts of this clonotype. The V and J genes are TRBV28 and TRBJ2-7; TRBD2 agrees at 9 bases. The CDR3 has 16 amino acids. In germline, CDR1 is MDHEN, CDR2 SYDVKM. V dropped 5 bases and J dropped 1; count of bases not matched to a gene: 9. In DNA form, the CDR3 reads TGTGCCAGCAGTAGATTAGCGGGGGTATTATCCTACGAGCAGTACTTC. Its translation is CASSRLAGVLSYEQYF.

This clonotype was counted at least ten times. CDR3 sequence reads: CSALGPGQETYEQYV. CDR3 DNA: TGCAGTGCTTTGGGGCCCGGACAGGAAACCTACGAGCAGTACGTC. This chain connects TRBV20-1 to TRBJ2-7; 7 bases fit TRBD1. Trimming cost V 5 bases and J 2 bases; bases outside gene matches: 12. This CDR3 comprises 15 residues. Germline V gene sequence: CDR1 DFQATT, CDR2 SNEGSKA (reference sequence).

This clonotype appeared many times. J is TRBJ2-1 and V is TRBV4-1, with TRBD2 matching 10 bases. The CDR3 runs to 16 residues. CDR1 is MGHRA and CDR2 is YSYEKL in the germline V gene. The ends lost 0 bases at V and 8 bases at J; junction bases unmatched: 7. Here the CDR3 reads CASSQDNSGGADEQFF. CDR3 DNA sequence: TGCGCCAGCAGCCAAGATAACAGCGGGGGGGCGGATGAGCAGTTCTTC.

This clonotype was counted many times. The chain links TRBV7-2 to TRBJ2-7; D assignment may be TRBD1 or TRBD2 (5 bases each). Trimming took off 8 bases at V and 6 bases at J, with 23 bases between the two ends. Per the germline V gene, CDR1 is SGHTA and CDR2 is FQGNSA. The CDR3 is 15 residues long. The CDR3 DNA is TGTGCCAGCCCCCGTAGTAGGAGGTGGGGACGCGAGCAGTACGTC. Its protein is CASPRSRRWGREQYV.